This TCR beta chain was observed in a study of a mutant IDH1 vaccine in newly diagnosed glioma. The sample's time point: week 47, end of study. Every vaccination contained 300 ug of the mutant IDH1 20-mer peptide and was paired with topical imiquimod. During weeks 1, 3, 5, 7, 11, 15, 19 and 23, patients received eight vaccinations. Using immunoSEQ multiplex PCR, the repertoire was profiled, and TCRdb retains in-frame clones only, with some absent. The sample consists of roughly 50,000 clones, around 80% of them appearing once. On this clone itself: Its antigen remains unidentified.

The receptor was isolated from a woman aged 40 to 50 with glioma. Some clones in this sample may be carry-over from other donors' samples. Sequenced here: PBMCs, sampled from a glioma patient whose treatment included an IDH1 peptide vaccine.

In DNA form, the CDR3 reads TGCAGCGTTGAAGAGACTAGTGGGAATACGCAGTATTTT. This encodes CSVEETSGNTQYF. This chain connects TRBV29-1 to TRBJ2-3; tentatively, D is TRBD2 (6 bases). The length of the CDR3 is 13 residues. The V and J ends lost 0 bases and 7 bases respectively, with 11 bases between them. Germline V gives CDR1 SQVTM, CDR2 ANQGSEA.